The 20 T cell receptor beta chains below come from one sample, sequenced in a study of T cells after yellow fever vaccination. TCRdb re-derived calls from the 5' RACE reads in MiXCR, one entry per CDR3 protein. In the table there are fewer than 400,000 distinct CDR3 sequences, about 6.2% of which are singletons. Sequencing used PBMCs, obtained 5 days after the yellow fever booster vaccination. These TCRs come from a man aged 25 to 45 who received the YFV17D yellow fever vaccine.

V gene TRBV20-1 combines with J gene TRBJ2-7; 11 bases are a match to TRBD2. CDR3 size: 13 residues. Losses at the gene ends were 4 bases for V and 4 bases for J; bases not matched to a gene: 3. The germline V gene encodes CDR1 DFQATT and CDR2 SNEGSKA (reference sequence). For the CDR3, the DNA is TGCAGTGCTACTAGGACTAGCGGGTACGAGCAGTACTTC. It translates to CSATRTSGYEQYF.

The J gene is TRBJ1-6, the V gene TRBV27; weak D call: TRBD1 (5 bases). Germline V lookup: CDR1 MNHEY, CDR2 SMNVEV (reference sequence). CDR3 size: 13 residues. The V end was cut by 7 bases, the J end by 7 bases, with 11 bases between. The CDR3 reads CASTRGANSPLHF. The CDR3 DNA sequence: TGTGCCAGCACTCGAGGGGCCAATTCACCCCTCCACTTT.

CDR3 loop: CASSLGLAGPNEQFF. CDR3 DNA: TGTGCCAGCAGCCTTGGACTAGCGGGACCCAATGAGCAGTTCTTC. This sequence joins TRBV7-2 and TRBJ2-1, with 12 nucleotides matching TRBD2. Germline trimming cut 5 bases from V and 6 bases from J; bases unmatched to any gene: 5. This CDR3 region has 15 residues. CDR1 is SGHTA and CDR2 is FQGNSA in the germline V gene.

Comment on this clonotype: This may be a read error: a much more frequent sequence differs by one nucleotide. The chain employs TRBV7-2 and TRBJ2-5, with unresolved D. Germline V gives CDR1 SGHTA, CDR2 FQGNSA. CDR3 size: 16 residues. The V end lost 2 bases, the J end lost 5 bases, and 18 bases lay between the germline ends. The CDR3 sequence is CASSLHIRISGETQYF. The CDR3 coding sequence is TGTGCCAGCAGCTTACACATTCGCATTTCCGGGGAGACCCAGTACTTC.

In its sample, this clonotype was seen many times. The gene calls are TRBV7-9 and TRBJ2-3; no clear D. Germline V gene sequence: CDR1 SEHNR, CDR2 FQNEAQ (reference sequence). The CDR3 runs 13 residues. V was clipped by 0 bases and J by 5 bases, with 6 bases between them. The CDR3 coding sequence is TGTGCCAGCAGCTTAGCGCCGGGAGATACGCAGTATTTT. It is translated as CASSLAPGDTQYF.

This clonotype has ten or more counts. The chain recombines TRBV7-3 with TRBJ1-1; D gene unclear. Germline V gene data show CDR1 as SGHTA and CDR2 as FQGTGA. V was clipped by 2 bases and J by 5 bases, with 12 bases between them. The CDR3 has 14 amino acids. The CDR3 sequence: CASSLRAGGTEAFF. The CDR3 region has the DNA TGTGCCAGCAGCTTACGCGCAGGAGGTACTGAAGCTTTCTTT.

This clonotype was recorded many times. The chain employs TRBV7-2 and TRBJ2-7, with D possibly matching TRBD2 (6 bases). Germline loops: CDR1 SGHTA, CDR2 FQGNSA. This CDR3 is 17 amino acids long. V was clipped by 2 bases and J by 2 bases, with 19 bases between them. Here the CDR3 reads CASSLSGTGAVPYEQYF. The CDR3 nucleotides are TGTGCCAGCAGCTTAAGTGGAACGGGAGCCGTCCCCTACGAGCAGTACTTC. The complete variable domain, with remaining parts taken from reference TRBV7-2 and TRBJ2-7, reads GAGVSQSPSNKVTEKGKDVELRCDPISGHTALYWYRQSLGQGLEFLIYFQGNSAPDKSGLPSDRFSAERTGGSVSTLTIQRTQQEDSAVYLCASSLSGTGAVPYEQYFGPGTRLTVT.

This chain links TRBV3-1 with TRBJ1-6, with D unclear. The CDR3 length is 13 residues. Germline assignment: CDR1 LGHDT and CDR2 YNNKEL (reference sequence). Trimming cost V 4 bases and J 7 bases, with 8 bases left between them. The CDR3 DNA reads as TGTGCCAGCAGCCTACGGACCAATTCACCCCTCCACTTT. Amino acids: CASSLRTNSPLHF.

Ten or more counts support this clonotype. The J gene is TRBJ2-3, the V gene TRBV5-1; no clear D. The CDR3 consists of 16 residues. Trimming removed 0 bases from V and 2 bases from J, with 13 bases in between. Germline V gene data show CDR1 as SGHRS and CDR2 as YFSETQ. The CDR3 here is CASSLASVRYTDTQYF. The CDR3 DNA follows: TGCGCCAGCAGCTTGGCGTCCGTTCGATACACAGATACGCAGTATTTT.

This clonotype was observed a few times. This chain connects TRBV7-6 to TRBJ2-1; 8 bases line up with TRBD1. This CDR3 has 16 amino acids. The J segment lost 4 bases and the V segment lost 5 bases, leaving 10 bases of the junction unmatched. CDR1 SGHVS and CDR2 FNYEAQ come from the germline V gene. CDR3 residues: CASSPIGQGLYNEQFF. CDR3 in DNA: TGTGCCAGCAGCCCAATCGGACAGGGCCTATACAATGAGCAGTTCTTC. Complete variable domain (other parts from reference TRBV7-6 and TRBJ2-1): GAGVSQSPRYKVTKRGQDVALRCDPISGHVSLYWYRQALGQGPEFLTYFNYEAQQDKSGLPNDRFSAERPEGSISTLTIQRTEQRDSAMYRCASSPIGQGLYNEQFFGPGTRLTVL.

This clonotype was observed at least ten times. The chain links TRBV7-8 to TRBJ2-5; D is undetermined. Trimming removed 5 bases from V and 4 bases from J, with 11 bases in between. The CDR3 runs to 13 residues. CDR1 and CDR2 (germline): SGHVS, FQNEAQ. The CDR3 here is CASSQHPGETQYF. DNA for the CDR3: TGTGCCAGCAGCCAACACCCCGGAGAGACCCAGTACTTC.

This clonotype was observed a handful of times. This chain joins TRBV25-1 and TRBJ2-5; D not resolved. CDR3 size: 14 residues. Germline CDR1 reads MGHDK; CDR2 reads SYGVNS. The V end was cut by 1 base, the J end by 1 base, with 7 bases between. The CDR3 protein is CASSEWNGQETQYF. The CDR3 DNA follows: TGTGCCAGCAGTGAATGGAACGGCCAAGAGACCCAGTACTTC.

This clonotype was found many times. The chain employs TRBV6-2 or TRBV6-3 and TRBJ2-7, with TRBD2 matching 10 bases. Germline V gene sequence: CDR1 MNHEY, CDR2 SVGEGT. V lost 7 bases, J lost 0 bases, and 6 bases stayed unmatched. The CDR3 sequence is 15 residues long. The CDR3 bases are TGTGCCAGCACCGATGGACTAGCGGACTCCTACGAGCAGTACTTC. Its protein is CASTDGLADSYEQYF.

The sample holds many counts of this clonotype. This chain uses TRBV20-1 with TRBJ2-1; 12 bases agree with TRBD2. The germline CDR1 and CDR2 sequences are DFQATT and SNEGSKA (reference sequence). The CDR3 has 16 residues. The ends lost 6 bases at V and 9 bases at J; junction bases unmatched: 15. The CDR3 here is CSATTLGLAGISEQFF. CDR3 DNA sequence: TGCAGTGCGACGACCCTAGGACTAGCGGGGATTAGTGAGCAGTTCTTC.

The J gene is TRBJ1-1, the V gene TRBV15; 10 positions match TRBD1. Per the germline V gene, CDR1 is LNHNV and CDR2 is YYDKDF (reference sequence). The length of the CDR3 is 11 residues. With 6 bases clipped from V and 11 bases from J, the junction kept 3 bases outside the gene matches. CDR3 in DNA: TGTGCCACCAGGGCGGGACAGGGGGCTTTCTTT. This sequence encodes CATRAGQGAFF. The whole variable domain, remainder taken from reference TRBV15 and TRBJ1-1, is DAMVIQNPRYQVTQFGKPVTLSCSQTLNHNVMYWYQQKSSQAPKLLFHYYDKDFNNEADTPDNFQSRRPNTSFCFLDIRSPGLGDTAMYLCATRAGQGAFFGQGTRLTVV.

Worth noting for this clonotype: One junction end does not reproduce the germline sequence, and a read error may be involved. The chain couples TRBV20-1 to TRBJ2-3; 9 nucleotides agree with TRBD2. The length of the CDR3 is 16 residues. CDR1 is DFQATT, CDR2 SNEGSKA, per germline (reference sequence). CDR3 coding DNA: TGCCGTGCTAAAGCCCCTAGCGGGATTTACACAGATACGCAGTATTTT. As protein: CRAKAPSGIYTDTQYF.

This clonotype was counted only a few times. The DNA of the CDR3 is TGCAGTGCTAGAGATAAGGCCAGTTACTACGAGCAGTACTTC. Its protein product is CSARDKASYYEQYF. The chain uses TRBV20-1 and TRBJ2-7; D gene unclear. Trimming stripped 0 bases from V and 3 bases from J, with 12 bases between. The germline V gene has CDR1 DFQATT and CDR2 SNEGSKA (reference sequence). This CDR3 is 14 amino acids long.

This sequence joins TRBV7-2 and TRBJ2-2, with 10 bases aligning to TRBD2. Germline V gives CDR1 SGHTA, CDR2 FQGNSA. V lost 5 bases and J lost 5; bases outside the gene matches: 8. The CDR3 covers 16 residues. CDR3 sequence (DNA): TGTGCCAGCAGCCTTAGCGGGAGGAGGGCGACCGGGGAGCTGTTTTTT. It translates to CASSLSGRRATGELFF.

The rearrangement links TRBV18 to TRBJ1-5; 9 nucleotides align to TRBD1. V shed 4 bases and J 1 base; nucleotides not matched to a gene: 5. Looked up from germline, CDR1 is KGHSH and CDR2 is LQKENI. The CDR3 loop spans 16 amino acids. The CDR3 loop reads CASSLTGGWSNQPQHF. Here the CDR3 DNA reads TGTGCCAGCTCACTGACAGGGGGTTGGAGCAATCAGCCCCAGCATTTT.

This clonotype turned up a few times. The rearrangement joins TRBV5-1 to TRBJ2-1, with 8 bases identical to TRBD2. This CDR3 is built from 14 residues. Germline V CDR1 and CDR2: SGHRS, YFSETQ. The junction had 7 bases not matched to a gene; V was cut back by 3 bases and J by 8 bases. The CDR3 region has the DNA TGCGCCAGCAGCTCGCCCCTAGCGGGTGATGAGCAGTTCTTC. Translation gives CASSSPLAGDEQFF.